The 5 T cell receptor beta chains listed next were all sequenced from one sample in a study of control samples from healthy donors and cancer patients. TCRdb keeps only in-frame clones here, not all; method: immunoSEQ multiplex PCR. The sample records roughly 93,000 clones, 85% to 90% being singletons. The material sequenced was PBMCs. These receptors came from a woman aged 45-65 years with colorectal cancer.

The chain couples TRBV27 to TRBJ1-1; tentatively, D is TRBD1 (5 bases). Germline CDR1 is MNHEY and CDR2 is SMNVEV (reference sequence). The CDR3 is made up of 13 amino acids. With 2 bases removed from V and 3 bases from J, the gap between germline ends came to 7 bases. In DNA, the CDR3 is TGTGCCAGCAGTTTAAACAGGTACACTGAAGCTTTCTTT. Protein sequence: CASSLNRYTEAFF.

In this sample, this clone turned up once. The chain employs TRBV30 and TRBJ2-2; D assignment may be TRBD1 or TRBD2 (6 bases each). Trimming pared 5 bases from V and 4 bases from J, leaving 14 bases between. CDR1 and CDR2 (germline): GTSNPN, SVGIG (reference sequence). This CDR3 region has 14 residues. The CDR3 DNA follows: TGTGCCTGGGGAGTAGGGGGGACCACCGGGGAGCTGTTTTTT. Translation gives CAWGVGGTTGELFF. Together with reference TRBV30 and TRBJ2-2, the CDR3 gives the full variable domain: SQTIHQWPATLVQPVGSPLSLECTVEGTSNPNLYWYRQAAGRGLQLLFYSVGIGQISSEVPQNLSASRPQDRQFILSSKKLLLSDSGFYLCAWGVGGTTGELFFGEGSRLTVL.

The rearrangement links TRBV11-3 to TRBJ2-2, with a possible D match to TRBD1 (6 bases). With 5 bases removed from V and 4 bases from J, the gap between germline ends came to 11 bases. The germline gives CDR1 SGHNT, CDR2 YENEEA. This CDR3 spans 14 amino acids. CDR3 DNA: TGTGCCAGCAGCGGGGGCAGGAGCACCGGGGAGCTGTTTTTT. The encoded protein is CASSGGRSTGELFF.

The chain is built from TRBV30 and TRBJ1-2; D is uncertain. Trimming shortened V by 0 bases and J by 8 bases, and 7 bases separated the two germline ends. This CDR3 region has 11 residues. CDR1 and CDR2 from the germline V gene are GTSNPN and SVGIG (reference sequence). The CDR3 region is CAWSVRGGYTF. Written as DNA, the CDR3 is TGTGCCTGGAGTGTACGCGGAGGCTACACCTTC.

This rearrangement joins TRBV5-1 to TRBJ2-3; weak D call: TRBD1 (6 bases). Trimming shortened V by 1 base and J by 0 bases, and 9 bases separated the two germline ends. Per germline, CDR1 SGHRS and CDR2 YFSETQ. This CDR3 is 15 amino acids long. In nucleotides, the CDR3 is TGCGCCAGCAGCTTGACCACAGGGAGCACAGATACGCAGTATTTT. Protein product: CASSLTTGSTDTQYF.